The subject of this entry is one T cell receptor (beta chain). Antigen: not known. The sample comes from a study of T-cell reconstitution after alpha-beta-depleted transplantation in children. Study-wide points: The study traced high day-60 TCRbeta diversity in some patients to surviving recipient T cells and thymic progenitors. T cells produced anew were the main source of T-cell counts and diversity one year after transplant.

The TCRbeta library incorporated unique molecular identifiers. From the PCR reads, TCRdb called clonotypes with MiXCR, one entry per CDR3 protein. This repertoire shows about 470,000 distinct CDR3 sequences, 43% found once; its top ten account for approximately 25%. The CDR3 spans 13 residues. Germline values: CDR1 DFQATT, CDR2 SNEGSKA (reference sequence). V shed 5 bases, J shed 3 bases, and the junction held 6 bases outside the gene matches. Sample: PBMCs, taken before TCRalphabeta/CD19-depleted stem cell transplant. The source is a girl aged 2-10 years with aplastic anemia, due to receive a stem cell transplant. The V and J genes are TRBV20-1 and TRBJ1-1; 7 bases map to TRBD1. The DNA for the CDR3 is TGCAGTGCTCGACAGGGTCTTTACACTGAAGCTTTCTTT. Translating it yields CSARQGLYTEAFF.